This is a list of T cell receptor beta chains from one sample in a study of human thymus T cells. Profiling relied on immunoSEQ multiplex PCR, and the TCRdb table lists in-frame clones only, not all of them. The table records more than 70,000 clones, nearly 98% of them present only once. The sequenced material came from thymus tissue. The receptors originated from a boy under two years old with a congenital heart defect but otherwise immunologically healthy. Both conserved end residues are part of each CDR3. A D gene is named only where the DNA matches it firmly. Only some rows state a clone size, as once, few, many or a class for expanded clones.

D: .
J: TRBJ2-5
size: .
V: TRBV14
DNA: TGTGCCAGCAGCCTCAAGGATAGGCCCGAGACCCAGTACTTC
CDR3: CASSLKDRPETQYF

D: .
J: TRBJ1-1
size: .
V: TRBV4-1
DNA: TGCGCCAGCAGCCATGCAGAAGGGTTGAACACTGAAGCTTTCTTT
CDR3: CASSHAEGLNTEAFF

D: .
J: TRBJ1-3
size: .
V: TRBV27
DNA: TGTGCCAGCAGGTCGGGCCCTCATAACTCTGGAAACACCATATATTTT
CDR3: CASRSGPHNSGNTIYF

D: TRBD2
J: TRBJ2-2
size: .
V: TRBV18
DNA: TGTGCCAGCTCACCCAGGACTAGACCGAACACCGGGGAGCTGTTTTTT
CDR3: CASSPRTRPNTGELFF

D: TRBD1
J: TRBJ2-7
size: .
V: TRBV7-2
DNA: TGTGCCAGCAGCTCAGGACAGGGCCTAAGAAGCTCCTACGAGCAGTACTTC
CDR3: CASSSGQGLRSSYEQYF

D: .
J: TRBJ2-1
size: .
V: TRBV27
DNA: TGTGCCAGCAGTTTAACGGTTCAACCCTTAAGGGATGAGCAGTTCTTC
CDR3: CASSLTVQPLRDEQFF

D: .
J: TRBJ2-1
size: .
V: TRBV4-1
DNA: TGCGCCAGCAGCCAAGATAAAGGAGCGGTACAGTTCTTC
CDR3: CASSQDKGAVQFF

D: TRBD1
J: TRBJ1-1
size: .
V: TRBV9
DNA: TGTGCCAGCAGCACCCCGGACAGGGCGGACACTGAAGCTTTCTTT
CDR3: CASSTPDRADTEAFF

D: .
J: TRBJ2-3
size: .
V: TRBV7-2
DNA: TGTGCCAGCAGCTTACAGGGGCGTCAAGATACGCAGTATTTT
CDR3: CASSLQGRQDTQYF

D: TRBD1
J: TRBJ1-4
size: .
V: TRBV5-1
DNA: TGCGCCAGCAGCCTGGGACAGCCTAATGAAAAACTGTTTTTT
CDR3: CASSLGQPNEKLFF

D: .
J: TRBJ2-7
size: once
V: TRBV29-1
DNA: TGCAGCGCCCTCCTGCAGGCCCCCTACGAGCAGTACTTC
CDR3: CSALLQAPYEQYF

D: TRBD2
J: TRBJ2-7
size: .
V: TRBV18
DNA: TGTGCCAGCTCACAGCTAGCGGGAGATTCGTACGAGCAGTACTTC
CDR3: CASSQLAGDSYEQYF

D: .
J: TRBJ2-3
size: .
V: TRBV27
DNA: TGTGCCAGCAGTTTATTTACTAGCTTTGTGTCAGGAGATACGCAGTATTTT
CDR3: CASSLFTSFVSGDTQYF

D: .
J: TRBJ2-1
size: .
V: TRBV6-5
DNA: TGTGCCAGCAGTTACGGCCCTGGCGATAGGGAGCAGTTCTTC
CDR3: CASSYGPGDREQFF

D: TRBD2
J: TRBJ2-7
size: .
V: TRBV2
DNA: TGTGCCAGCAGTCCCGCCGGGGGGGACCATTACGAGCAGTACTTC
CDR3: CASSPAGGDHYEQYF

D: .
J: TRBJ2-2
size: .
V: TRBV6-4
DNA: TGTGCCAGCAGTGAGGACGGGAACACCGGGGAGCTGTTTTTT
CDR3: CASSEDGNTGELFF

D: .
J: TRBJ1-1
size: once
V: TRBV4-1
DNA: TGCGCCAGCAGCCAAGGAAGGGAGAGGACTGAAGCTTTCTTT
CDR3: CASSQGRERTEAFF

D: TRBD2
J: TRBJ2-1
size: .
V: TRBV27
DNA: TGTGCCAGCAGTTTATCCATAGCGGGGGCCCAATACAATGAGCAGTTCTTC
CDR3: CASSLSIAGAQYNEQFF

D: .
J: TRBJ1-4
size: .
V: TRBV6-5
DNA: TGTGCCAGCAGTTACTCGATTTCTAGGAATGAAAAACTGTTTTTT
CDR3: CASSYSISRNEKLFF

D: TRBD2
J: TRBJ2-7
size: .
V: TRBV7-2
DNA: TGTGCCAGCAGCGACACCGGGACTAGCGGGAGGGCGTTTGCCTACGAGCAGTACTTC
CDR3: CASSDTGTSGRAFAYEQYF

D: TRBD2
J: TRBJ2-7
size: .
V: TRBV20-1
DNA: TGCAGTGCTAGCGGGAGGGGCGAGCAGTACTTC
CDR3: CSASGRGEQYF

D: .
J: TRBJ1-1
size: .
V: TRBV28
DNA: TGTGCCAGCTATTTCGGGCCTGTGCCTTTGAACACTGAAGCTTTCTTT
CDR3: CASYFGPVPLNTEAFF